Given below is one T cell receptor (beta chain) in context. Its target is unknown. The data were taken from a study of a mutant IDH1 vaccine in newly diagnosed glioma. Study in general: Treated individuals were 62.5% male and around 40% female, averaging 40.4 years of age. Study results and caveats: A vaccine-induced immune response developed in around 92% of the patients.

Time point of the sample: baseline, week 1 (first vaccination visit). Treatment defined: pre-vaccination baseline after standard-of-care therapy. New WHO grade 3 or 4 astrocytomas that were IDH1-mutant and ATRX-lost had been found in donors. The assay was immunoSEQ multiplex PCR, and TCRdb's table has in-frame clones only and misses some. The table records 20,000 to 25,000 clones, roughly 93% of them present only once. The sequencing here drew on PBMCs, taken from a glioma patient treated with radiotherapy, temozolomide or both. This receptor was obtained from a man aged 40-55 years with glioma.

The CDR3 coding sequence is TGTGCCAGCAGCAGACCGGGGGGGCCCACAGATACGCAGTATTTT. It is translated as CASSRPGGPTDTQYF. The chain couples TRBV5-4 to TRBJ2-3, with TRBD2 identical over 8 bases. The CDR3 is 15 amino acids. Germline assignment: CDR1 SGHNT and CDR2 YYREEE (reference sequence). V shed 4 bases, J shed 2 bases, and the junction held 6 bases outside the gene matches.